Listed below are T cell receptor beta chains from one sample, sequenced in a study of T cells in Graves' hyperthyroidism and ophthalmopathy. TCRdb reprocessed the multiplex PCR reads via MiXCR and lists one record per CDR3 protein. The sample shows some 600,000 distinct CDR3 sequences, roughly 13% of them seen only once. Material: blood. The source of these receptors is a woman aged 25 to 45 with Graves' hyperthyroidism that later progressed to Graves' ophthalmopathy. Each CDR3 is given with its conserved first and last residue. The D gene is left open where the match is weak. Rows may omit the clone size; those that give it use once, few, many or a size class.

V gene: TRBV27; clone size: many; J gene: TRBJ2-7; D gene: .; CDR3 protein: CASGQSYEQYF; CDR3 DNA: TGTGCCAGCGGACAGTCCTACGAGCAGTACTTC
V gene: TRBV7-2; clone size: many; J gene: TRBJ2-5; D gene: TRBD2; CDR3 protein: CASSPTWTSGTETQYF; CDR3 DNA: TGTGCCAGCAGCCCAACATGGACTAGCGGGACAGAGACCCAGTACTTC
V gene: TRBV12-3/TRBV12-4; clone size: many; J gene: TRBJ1-6; D gene: .; CDR3 protein: CASSLGGRYLYNSPLHF; CDR3 DNA: TGTGCCAGCAGTTTAGGGGGGCGATACCTCTATAATTCACCCCTCCACTTT
V gene: TRBV9; clone size: many; J gene: TRBJ2-1; D gene: .; CDR3 protein: CASSVDPVSFGEQFF; CDR3 DNA: TGTGCCAGCAGCGTAGATCCCGTAAGTTTCGGGGAGCAGTTCTTC
V gene: TRBV5-6; clone size: many; J gene: TRBJ2-3; D gene: TRBD1; CDR3 protein: CASSRLGQGLTDTQYF; CDR3 DNA: TGTGCCAGCAGCCGATTGGGACAGGGGTTAACAGATACGCAGTATTTT
V gene: TRBV20-1; clone size: many; J gene: TRBJ1-5; D gene: .; CDR3 protein: CSARSLPWGSNQPQHF; CDR3 DNA: TGCAGTGCTCGCTCCCTCCCCTGGGGAAGCAATCAGCCCCAGCATTTT
V gene: TRBV19; clone size: many; J gene: TRBJ2-1; D gene: TRBD2; CDR3 protein: CASSQTTGTSGYNEQFF; CDR3 DNA: TGTGCCAGTAGTCAGACGACCGGGACTAGCGGCTACAATGAGCAGTTCTTC
V gene: TRBV6-2/TRBV6-3; clone size: many; J gene: TRBJ1-6; D gene: TRBD1; CDR3 protein: CASRPRTGAQPENNSPLHF; CDR3 DNA: TGTGCCAGCAGACCTCGGACAGGGGCCCAACCAGAAAATAATTCACCCCTCCACTTT
V gene: TRBV14; clone size: many; J gene: TRBJ2-7; D gene: TRBD1; CDR3 protein: CASSQGQGGYEQYF; CDR3 DNA: TGTGCCAGCTCACAAGGACAGGGTGGGTACGAGCAGTACTTC
V gene: TRBV10-2; clone size: many; J gene: TRBJ2-5; D gene: TRBD2; CDR3 protein: CASSEGLAGGPGETQYF; CDR3 DNA: TGCGCCAGCAGTGAGGGACTAGCGGGAGGGCCGGGTGAGACCCAGTACTTC
V gene: TRBV12-3/TRBV12-4; clone size: many; J gene: TRBJ1-2; D gene: .; CDR3 protein: CASQTQQGSGYTF; CDR3 DNA: TGTGCCAGCCAGACCCAGCAGGGCTCTGGCTACACCTTC
V gene: TRBV20-1; clone size: many; J gene: TRBJ1-1; D gene: .; CDR3 protein: CSVMNTEAFF; CDR3 DNA: TGCAGTGTGATGAACACTGAAGCTTTCTTT
V gene: TRBV5-1; clone size: .; J gene: TRBJ2-7; D gene: .; CDR3 protein: CASGTSDAQYF; CDR3 DNA: TGCGCCAGCGGGACATCGGATGCGCAGTACTTC
V gene: TRBV27; clone size: .; J gene: TRBJ1-1; D gene: TRBD1; CDR3 protein: CASGNDRGGTEAFF; CDR3 DNA: TGTGCCAGCGGTAACGACAGGGGTGGCACTGAAGCTTTCTTT
V gene: TRBV29-1; clone size: many; J gene: TRBJ2-1; D gene: .; CDR3 protein: CSLPGRYYNEQFF; CDR3 DNA: TGCAGCTTACCGGGGAGATACTACAATGAGCAGTTCTTC
V gene: TRBV6-6; clone size: .; J gene: TRBJ1-1; D gene: .; CDR3 protein: CASSYSGHAEAFF; CDR3 DNA: TGTGCCAGCAGTTACTCGGGGCACGCTGAAGCTTTCTTT
V gene: TRBV28; clone size: many; J gene: TRBJ1-5; D gene: .; CDR3 protein: CASSLRDTHQPQHF; CDR3 DNA: TGTGCCAGCAGTTTAAGGGACACTCATCAGCCCCAGCATTTT
V gene: TRBV4-1; clone size: .; J gene: TRBJ2-1; D gene: TRBD1; CDR3 protein: CASSQGGARQGSYNEQFF; CDR3 DNA: TGCGCCAGCAGCCAAGGAGGGGCCCGACAGGGGTCCTACAATGAGCAGTTCTTC
V gene: TRBV11-3; clone size: many; J gene: TRBJ2-3; D gene: TRBD2; CDR3 protein: CASSLDLSSGRIPTDTQYF; CDR3 DNA: TGTGCCAGCAGCTTAGATCTCTCTAGCGGGCGGATACCCACAGATACGCAGTATTTT
V gene: TRBV12-3/TRBV12-4; clone size: many; J gene: TRBJ1-5; D gene: TRBD1; CDR3 protein: CASSRDRASNQPQHF; CDR3 DNA: TGTGCCAGCAGTAGGGACAGGGCCAGCAATCAGCCCCAGCATTTT
V gene: TRBV29-1; clone size: few; J gene: TRBJ1-1; D gene: .; CDR3 protein: CSARGRLNTEAFF; CDR3 DNA: TGCAGCGCACGGGGGCGGCTGAACACTGAAGCTTTCTTT
V gene: TRBV12-3/TRBV12-4; clone size: .; J gene: TRBJ2-5; D gene: TRBD1; CDR3 protein: CASSYSGQRTETQYF; CDR3 DNA: TGTGCCAGCAGTTATTCGGGACAGCGAACAGAGACCCAGTACTTC
V gene: TRBV6-1; clone size: many; J gene: TRBJ1-1; D gene: .; CDR3 protein: CASRRGEKNTEAFF; CDR3 DNA: TGTGCCAGCAGGAGAGGGGAGAAGAACACTGAAGCTTTCTTT
V gene: TRBV6-9; clone size: .; J gene: TRBJ2-1; D gene: TRBD1; CDR3 protein: CASSYPGQGKDEQFF; CDR3 DNA: TGTGCCAGCAGTTACCCGGGACAGGGAAAGGATGAGCAGTTCTTC
V gene: TRBV12-3/TRBV12-4; clone size: many; J gene: TRBJ2-1; D gene: TRBD1; CDR3 protein: CASRDTDRGQYNEQFF; CDR3 DNA: TGTGCCAGCAGAGATACGGACAGGGGGCAGTACAATGAGCAGTTCTTC
V gene: TRBV19; clone size: many; J gene: TRBJ1-2; D gene: .; CDR3 protein: CATSRGAGDYGYTF; CDR3 DNA: TGTGCCACCAGTAGAGGGGCAGGGGACTATGGCTACACCTTC
V gene: TRBV6-1; clone size: few; J gene: TRBJ1-2; D gene: TRBD1; CDR3 protein: CASRTLTGNYTF; CDR3 DNA: TGTGCCAGCAGAACCCTGACAGGGAACTACACCTTC
V gene: TRBV19; clone size: many; J gene: TRBJ2-1; D gene: TRBD2; CDR3 protein: CASSDPEREVTREQFF; CDR3 DNA: TGTGCCAGTAGTGACCCAGAGCGGGAGGTAACCCGTGAGCAGTTCTTC
V gene: TRBV12-3/TRBV12-4; clone size: .; J gene: TRBJ2-5; D gene: .; CDR3 protein: CASSPGQIAQETQYF; CDR3 DNA: TGTGCCAGCAGTCCAGGACAGATCGCTCAAGAGACCCAGTACTTC
V gene: TRBV12-3/TRBV12-4; clone size: many; J gene: TRBJ2-1; D gene: TRBD1; CDR3 protein: CASSLWDRPQFF; CDR3 DNA: TGTGCCAGCAGTTTATGGGACAGGCCGCAGTTCTTC
V gene: TRBV6-5; clone size: many; J gene: TRBJ1-4; D gene: .; CDR3 protein: CASSYSFSRELNEKLFF; CDR3 DNA: TGTGCCAGCAGTTACTCGTTTTCTCGCGAGCTTAATGAAAAACTGTTTTTT
V gene: TRBV25-1; clone size: many; J gene: TRBJ2-2; D gene: .; CDR3 protein: CASSDWGRATGELFF; CDR3 DNA: TGTGCCAGCAGTGACTGGGGAAGGGCCACCGGGGAGCTGTTTTTT
V gene: TRBV28; clone size: many; J gene: TRBJ1-2; D gene: TRBD1; CDR3 protein: CASSSGTGGFREYGYTF; CDR3 DNA: TGTGCCAGCAGTTCCGGGACAGGGGGCTTTAGAGAATATGGCTACACCTTC
V gene: TRBV18; clone size: many; J gene: TRBJ1-4; D gene: .; CDR3 protein: CASSPVVSEKNEKLFF; CDR3 DNA: TGTGCCAGCTCACCGGTCGTCTCGGAAAAGAATGAAAAACTGTTTTTT
V gene: TRBV18; clone size: .; J gene: TRBJ2-7; D gene: .; CDR3 protein: CASSPPTSSLDSITYEQYF; CDR3 DNA: TGTGCCAGCTCACCGCCGACATCTTCCCTCGACAGTATTACCTACGAGCAGTACTTC
V gene: TRBV19; clone size: few; J gene: TRBJ1-2; D gene: .; CDR3 protein: CAILSLGYTF; CDR3 DNA: TGTGCCATTCTCTCCCTAGGCTACACCTTC
V gene: TRBV14; clone size: .; J gene: TRBJ2-5; D gene: .; CDR3 protein: CASSQADNQETQYF; CDR3 DNA: TGTGCCAGCAGCCAAGCGGACAACCAAGAGACCCAGTACTTC
V gene: TRBV10-2; clone size: .; J gene: TRBJ2-1; D gene: .; CDR3 protein: CATWSGAGDNEQFF; CDR3 DNA: TGCGCCACCTGGTCGGGGGCCGGGGACAATGAGCAGTTCTTC
V gene: TRBV20-1; clone size: many; J gene: TRBJ2-5; D gene: TRBD2; CDR3 protein: CSARDPLAGGQETQYF; CDR3 DNA: TGCAGTGCTAGAGATCCTCTAGCGGGGGGTCAAGAGACCCAGTACTTC
V gene: TRBV11-2; clone size: .; J gene: TRBJ2-7; D gene: .; CDR3 protein: CASDPGGVEQYF; CDR3 DNA: TGTGCCAGCGATCCCGGAGGGGTCGAGCAGTACTTC
V gene: TRBV27; clone size: .; J gene: TRBJ1-1; D gene: .; CDR3 protein: CASGLTRPGTFHTEAFF; CDR3 DNA: TGTGCCAGCGGTTTAACCCGACCCGGGACTTTCCACACTGAAGCTTTCTTT
V gene: TRBV28; clone size: many; J gene: TRBJ2-3; D gene: .; CDR3 protein: CASSFYPGIGPTDTQYF; CDR3 DNA: TGTGCCAGCAGTTTTTACCCAGGCATCGGCCCCACAGATACGCAGTATTTT
V gene: TRBV28; clone size: many; J gene: TRBJ2-5; D gene: TRBD2; CDR3 protein: CASSLRREVRKTQYF; CDR3 DNA: TGTGCCAGCAGTTTACGGCGGGAGGTTCGAAAGACCCAGTACTTC
V gene: TRBV18; clone size: .; J gene: TRBJ2-3; D gene: .; CDR3 protein: CASSPEGSDTQYF; CDR3 DNA: TGTGCCAGCTCACCCGAGGGGTCAGATACGCAGTATTTT
V gene: TRBV19; clone size: .; J gene: TRBJ1-3; D gene: .; CDR3 protein: CASSPDPLSRNTIYF; CDR3 DNA: TGTGCCAGTAGTCCCGACCCGTTGTCGAGGAACACCATATATTTT
V gene: TRBV5-1; clone size: many; J gene: TRBJ2-3; D gene: TRBD2; CDR3 protein: CASSITSGSADTQYF; CDR3 DNA: TGCGCCAGCAGCATTACTAGCGGGAGCGCAGATACGCAGTATTTT
V gene: TRBV6-5; clone size: many; J gene: TRBJ2-7; D gene: .; CDR3 protein: CASSYTRNEQYF; CDR3 DNA: TGTGCCAGCAGTTACACGCGGAACGAGCAGTACTTC
V gene: TRBV20-1; clone size: many; J gene: TRBJ2-2; D gene: .; CDR3 protein: CSVKAGLNTGELSF; CDR3 DNA: TGCAGTGTGAAAGCAGGACTTAACACCGGGGAGCTGTCTTTT